This passage covers 10 T cell receptor beta chains from one sample sequenced in a study of T cell responses to AZD1222 COVID-19 vaccine. Using immunoSEQ multiplex PCR, the repertoire was profiled, and TCRdb retains in-frame clones only, with some absent. The sample holds about 120,000 clones, 93% seen once. Sequencing was performed on peripheral blood, taken 28 days after the second AZD1222 dose. The receptors here all came from an adult who received the AZD1222 COVID-19 vaccine.

The chain has TRBV29-1 and TRBJ1-1; the match to TRBD1 covers 10 bases. V gave up 5 bases and J gave up 1 base; unmatched junction bases: 7. Germline V gene data show CDR1 as SQVTM and CDR2 as ANQGSEA. The CDR3 loop spans 15 amino acids. In DNA, the CDR3 is TGCAGCGTTTCCGGGACAGGGGTTCGGAACACTGAAGCTTTCTTT. This encodes CSVSGTGVRNTEAFF.

The CDR3 DNA reads TGTGCCTGCAGGGATTCCTACGAGCAGTACTTC. Translating gives CACRDSYEQYF. This chain uses TRBV30 with TRBJ2-7, with a possible D match to TRBD1 (5 bases). The CDR3 runs to 11 residues. Trimming pared 6 bases from V and 1 base from J, leaving 7 bases between. Germline values: CDR1 GTSNPN, CDR2 SVGIG (reference sequence).

The chain couples TRBV19 to TRBJ2-7, with a weak D call TRBD1 (6 bases). Germline V gene sequence: CDR1 LNHDA, CDR2 SQIVND (reference sequence). This CDR3 is built from 15 residues. V dropped 5 bases and J dropped 6 bases, with 20 bases sitting between them. CDR3 bases: TGTGCCAGTAGTCTCGAAAACAACCCGACAGGCGAGCAGTACTTC. It encodes CASSLENNPTGEQYF.

V is TRBV7-8 and J is TRBJ1-2; tentative D call: TRBD1 (6 bases). Germline CDR1 SGHVS, CDR2 FQNEAQ. Trimming pared 5 bases from V and 8 bases from J, leaving 15 bases between. The CDR3 loop spans 13 amino acids. The CDR3 region has the DNA TGTGCCAGCAGCCGACACAGGGTTGAAGGCTACACCTTC. It encodes CASSRHRVEGYTF.

This clone came up once. This chain uses TRBV2 with TRBJ2-5, with D perhaps TRBD1 or TRBD2 (5 bases each). The CDR3 totals 15 residues. From germline, CDR1 is SNHLY and CDR2 FYNNEI. Deletions cut 6 bases from V and 7 bases from J, with 21 bases between. In DNA form, the CDR3 reads TGTGCCAGCAGGACGGGGCACCCGGGGTCGGGGACCCAGTACTTC. Protein: CASRTGHPGSGTQYF.

CDR3 bases: TGTGCCAGCAGCCCCGGGGAGCGGGGGGGCACCGGGGAGCTGTTTTTT. Translation: CASSPGERGGTGELFF. This chain uses TRBV7-8 with TRBJ2-2, with 10 bases that match TRBD2. The V and J ends lost 5 bases and 4 bases, in that order; junction bases with no gene match: 7. This CDR3 contains 16 residues. Germline V lookup: CDR1 SGHVS, CDR2 FQNEAQ.

This chain joins TRBV7-2 and TRBJ2-3, with a possible D match to TRBD2 (5 bases). Trimming left V 1 base short and J 6 bases short, with 8 bases between. The CDR3 is 13 residues long. Germline V lookup: CDR1 SGHTA, CDR2 FQGNSA. The CDR3 DNA reads as TGTGCCAGCAGCTTAGGAGACTACGATACGCAGTATTTT. Translation gives CASSLGDYDTQYF. Full variable domain (missing parts from reference TRBV7-2 and TRBJ2-3): GAGVSQSPSNKVTEKGKDVELRCDPISGHTALYWYRQSLGQGLEFLIYFQGNSAPDKSGLPSDRFSAERTGGSVSTLTIQRTQQEDSAVYLCASSLGDYDTQYFGPGTRLTVL.

J is TRBJ1-3 and V is TRBV3-1 (or the pseudogene TRBV3-2); D unclear. V gave up 5 bases and J gave up 1 base, with 21 bases separating them. The length of the CDR3 is 18 residues. Germline lookup yields CDR1 LGHDT and CDR2 YNNKEL (reference sequence). The CDR3 nucleotides read TGTGCCAGCAGCTCATACGGGAGCCACGGGCCATCTGGAAACACCATATATTTT. The encoded protein is CASSSYGSHGPSGNTIYF.

V gene TRBV19 combines with J gene TRBJ1-1; 10 bases line up with TRBD1. The CDR3 has 16 residues. Per germline, CDR1 LNHDA and CDR2 SQIVND (reference sequence). V was clipped by 6 bases and J by 0 bases; unmatched bases: 7. The chain's CDR3 is CASREGTGALNTEAFF. The DNA of the CDR3 is TGTGCCAGTAGGGAGGGGACAGGGGCGCTGAACACTGAAGCTTTCTTT.

This chain connects TRBV6-5 to TRBJ1-5; D is uncertain. Trimming took 8 bases from V and 5 from J, leaving 13 bases between them. The CDR3 consists of 13 residues. Germline assignment: CDR1 MNHEY and CDR2 SVGAGI. In DNA form, the CDR3 reads TGTGCCAGCCGTTTAGGGAGTCATCAGCCCCAGCATTTT. Protein product: CASRLGSHQPQHF.